These T cell receptor beta chains were read from a single sample in a study of blood T cell repertoires in COVID-19. The repertoire was sequenced with immunoSEQ multiplex PCR; TCRdb's copy has only in-frame clones and lacks some. The sample has some 80,000 clones, roughly 80% seen once; the top ten hold 36%. Material: peripheral blood. These receptors all come from a woman in her 70s with acute or convalescent COVID-19. Each CDR3 is given with its conserved first and last residue. The order of the fields is J gene, clone size, V gene, D gene, CDR3 protein, CDR3 DNA. The D gene is left open where the match is weak. Size is omitted from some rows. Given values are once, few, many or a class for expanded clones.

TRBJ1-3 | NA | TRBV30 | NA | CAWSVSVDTIYF | TGTGCCTGGAGTGTCAGCGTAGACACCATATATTTT
TRBJ2-2 | NA | TRBV7-8 | NA | CASSLSRINTGELFF | TGTGCCAGCAGCTTATCGCGGATTAACACCGGGGAGCTGTTTTTT
TRBJ1-1 | NA | TRBV19 | NA | CASSISQGRTEAFF | TGTGCCAGTAGTATATCGCAGGGGAGAACTGAAGCTTTCTTT
TRBJ2-3 | NA | TRBV27 | TRBD2 | CASKRTSRSDTQYF | TGTGCCAGCAAGAGGACTAGCCGATCAGATACGCAGTATTTT
TRBJ2-7 | NA | TRBV7-2 | TRBD2 | CASSWESGNSGSWQYF | TGTGCCAGCAGCTGGGAGTCGGGTAATAGCGGGAGTTGGCAGTACTTC
TRBJ1-1 | few | TRBV19 | NA | CASSPRGDTEAFF | TGTGCCAGTAGCCCCAGGGGTGACACTGAAGCTTTCTTT
TRBJ1-5 | NA | TRBV19 | TRBD1 | CASSTKPRTGVAQHF | TGTGCCAGTAGTACGAAACCCCGGACAGGGGTGGCCCAGCATTTT
TRBJ1-6 | NA | TRBV7-2 | NA | CASSSFLEGRTPLHF | TGTGCCAGCAGTTCCTTCCTCGAGGGGAGGACACCCCTCCACTTT
TRBJ2-2 | NA | TRBV5-1 | TRBD1 | CASSPGQGLAGELFF | TGCGCCAGCAGCCCGGGACAGGGGTTGGCCGGGGAGCTGTTTTTT
TRBJ2-1 | once | TRBV7-2 | TRBD2 | CASSPLASGSREQFF | TGTGCCAGCAGCCCATTGGCTAGCGGGAGTCGTGAGCAGTTCTTC
TRBJ2-1 | NA | TRBV18 | TRBD1 | CASSQGQNSYNEQFF | TGTGCCAGCTCACAGGGACAGAACTCCTACAATGAGCAGTTCTTC
TRBJ2-1 | NA | TRBV5-1 | TRBD2 | CASSLQGLAGAIFVNEQFF | TGCGCCAGCAGCTTACAGGGACTAGCGGGAGCCATCTTCGTGAATGAGCAGTTCTTC
TRBJ2-2 | NA | TRBV3-1/TRBV3-2 | TRBD2 | CASSQLAGVTNTGELFF | TGTGCCAGCAGTCAACTAGCGGGAGTAACAAACACCGGGGAGCTGTTTTTT
TRBJ2-3 | NA | TRBV30 | TRBD2 | CAWSRLAGATF | TGTGCCTGGAGTCGACTAGCGGGAGCCACTTTT
TRBJ2-3 | NA | TRBV30 | TRBD2 | CAWSVRERGTQYF | TGTGCCTGGAGTGTACGGGAGCGGGGTACGCAGTATTTT
TRBJ2-1 | NA | TRBV18 | TRBD1 | CASSPGQGASNEQFF | TGTGCCAGCTCACCGGGACAGGGGGCGTCCAATGAGCAGTTCTTC
TRBJ2-3 | NA | TRBV2 | TRBD2 | CASSEGTSGRLTQYF | TGTGCCAGCAGTGAGGGTACTAGCGGGAGGTTGACGCAGTATTTT
TRBJ2-7 | NA | TRBV19 | TRBD2 | CASSMWTSGRDEQYF | TGTGCCAGTAGTATGTGGACTAGCGGGAGAGACGAGCAGTACTTC
TRBJ2-1 | NA | TRBV7-6 | NA | CASSLANYASYNEQFF | TGTGCCAGCAGCTTAGCGAACTATGCATCCTACAATGAGCAGTTCTTC
TRBJ1-2 | NA | TRBV24-1 | NA | CATSDSGVLSTYGYTF | TGTGCCACCAGTGATTCGGGGGTCCTCTCTACGTATGGCTACACCTTC
TRBJ2-7 | NA | TRBV18 | TRBD1 | CASSPQGTGASYEQYF | TGTGCCAGCTCACCACAGGGGACAGGAGCCTCCTACGAGCAGTACTTC
TRBJ1-3 | NA | TRBV11-2 | NA | CASSPPQGTLSGNTIYF | TGTGCCAGCAGCCCCCCCCAGGGAACCCTCTCTGGAAACACCATATATTTT
TRBJ1-1 | once | TRBV27 | TRBD1 | CASSLDRDRAEAFF | TGTGCCAGCAGTTTAGACAGGGATAGGGCTGAAGCTTTCTTT
TRBJ2-1 | NA | TRBV19 | NA | CASSGAVEGNEQFF | TGTGCCAGTAGCGGCGCGGTAGAGGGCAATGAGCAGTTCTTC
TRBJ1-3 | NA | TRBV14 | NA | CASSQLLSRGNTIYF | TGTGCCAGCAGCCAATTGTTGTCCAGGGGAAACACCATATATTTT
TRBJ1-5 | NA | TRBV19 | TRBD1 | CASSIAGQEHSNQPQHF | TGTGCCAGTAGTATCGCTGGACAGGAGCATAGCAATCAGCCCCAGCATTTT
TRBJ2-2 | few | TRBV9 | NA | CASSGSRDTGELFF | TGTGCCAGCAGCGGGTCCAGGGACACCGGGGAGCTGTTTTTT
TRBJ2-7 | few | TRBV28 | NA | CASSLAGAPPYEQYF | TGTGCCAGCAGTTTAGCGGGGGCCCCACCCTACGAGCAGTACTTC
TRBJ2-7 | once | TRBV29-1 | TRBD1 | CSVGQGDGEQYF | TGCAGCGTTGGACAGGGTGACGGCGAGCAGTACTTC
TRBJ2-7 | NA | TRBV7-5 | NA | CARSHHGTGDDYEQYF | TGTGCCAGAAGTCATCACGGGACAGGGGATGACTACGAGCAGTACTTC
TRBJ1-5 | NA | TRBV27 | TRBD1 | CASSPNPRTGGSQPQHF | TGTGCCAGCAGTCCAAACCCTCGGACAGGGGGGAGTCAGCCCCAGCATTTT
TRBJ1-5 | NA | TRBV2 | NA | CASSLGQPNQPQHF | TGTGCCAGCAGTTTAGGACAGCCCAATCAGCCCCAGCATTTT
TRBJ2-2 | NA | TRBV6-5 | TRBD2 | CASNGISGATGELFF | TGTGCCAGCAACGGGATTAGCGGGGCTACCGGGGAGCTGTTTTTT
TRBJ2-5 | few | TRBV5-1 | TRBD2 | CASSLVVAGYQETQYF | TGCGCCAGCAGCTTGGTGGTAGCGGGGTACCAAGAGACCCAGTACTTC
TRBJ2-3 | once | TRBV29-1 | NA | CSAALADTQYF | TGCAGCGCTGCTTTAGCAGATACGCAGTATTTT
TRBJ2-7 | NA | TRBV7-2 | TRBD2 | CASSREVNSGSRNEQYF | TGTGCCAGCAGCCGGGAGGTAAACAGCGGGAGTAGAAACGAGCAGTACTTC
TRBJ1-5 | NA | TRBV27 | NA | CASSRHRAGQPQHF | TGTGCCAGCAGCAGACATCGGGCAGGGCAGCCCCAGCATTTT